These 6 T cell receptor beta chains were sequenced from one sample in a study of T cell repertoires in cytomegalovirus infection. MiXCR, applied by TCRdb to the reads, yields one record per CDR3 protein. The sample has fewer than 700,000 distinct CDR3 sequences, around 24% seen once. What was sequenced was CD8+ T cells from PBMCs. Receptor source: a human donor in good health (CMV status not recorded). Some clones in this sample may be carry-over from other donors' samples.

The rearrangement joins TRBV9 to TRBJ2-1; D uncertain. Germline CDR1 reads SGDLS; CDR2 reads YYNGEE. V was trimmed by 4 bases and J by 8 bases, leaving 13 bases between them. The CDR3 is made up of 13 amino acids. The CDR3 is CASSSKGFDEQFF. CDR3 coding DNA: TGTGCCAGCAGCTCCAAAGGTTTCGATGAGCAGTTCTTC.

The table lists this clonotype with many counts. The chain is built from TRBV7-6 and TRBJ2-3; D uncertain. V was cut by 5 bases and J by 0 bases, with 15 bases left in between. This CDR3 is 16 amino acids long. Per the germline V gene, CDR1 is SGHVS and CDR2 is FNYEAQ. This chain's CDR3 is CASSHPLEDSTDTQYF. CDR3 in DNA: TGTGCCAGCAGCCACCCCTTAGAGGACAGCACAGATACGCAGTATTTT. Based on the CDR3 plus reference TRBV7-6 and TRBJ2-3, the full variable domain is GAGVSQSPRYKVTKRGQDVALRCDPISGHVSLYWYRQALGQGPEFLTYFNYEAQQDKSGLPNDRFSAERPEGSISTLTIQRTEQRDSAMYRCASSHPLEDSTDTQYFGPGTRLTVL.

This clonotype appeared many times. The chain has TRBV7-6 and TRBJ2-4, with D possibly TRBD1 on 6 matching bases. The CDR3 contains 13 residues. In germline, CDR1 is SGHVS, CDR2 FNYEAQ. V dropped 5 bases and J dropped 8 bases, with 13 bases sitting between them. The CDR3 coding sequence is TGTGCCAGCAGCCCAGGGGACCGTGACATTCAGTACTTC. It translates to CASSPGDRDIQYF.

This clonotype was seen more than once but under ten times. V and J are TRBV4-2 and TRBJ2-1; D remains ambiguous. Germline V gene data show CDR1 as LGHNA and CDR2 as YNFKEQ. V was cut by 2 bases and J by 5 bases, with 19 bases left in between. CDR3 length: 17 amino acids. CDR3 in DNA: TGTGCCAGCAGCCAAACCCCTCCAAGCCCACTGGACAATGAGCAGTTCTTC. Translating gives CASSQTPPSPLDNEQFF.

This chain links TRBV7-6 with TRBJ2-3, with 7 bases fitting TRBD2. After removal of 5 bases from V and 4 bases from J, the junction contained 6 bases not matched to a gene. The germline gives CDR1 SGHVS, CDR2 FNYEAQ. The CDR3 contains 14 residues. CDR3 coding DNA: TGTGCCAGCAGCAGAGAAGCGGGGCCAGATACGCAGTATTTT. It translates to CASSREAGPDTQYF.

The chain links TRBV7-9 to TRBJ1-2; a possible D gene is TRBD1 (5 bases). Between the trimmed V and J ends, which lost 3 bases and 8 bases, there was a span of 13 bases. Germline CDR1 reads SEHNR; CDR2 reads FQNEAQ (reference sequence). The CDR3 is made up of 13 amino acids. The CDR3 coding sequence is TGTGCCAGCAGCTTCGGGGCCTTGAAAGGCTACACCTTC. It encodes CASSFGALKGYTF.